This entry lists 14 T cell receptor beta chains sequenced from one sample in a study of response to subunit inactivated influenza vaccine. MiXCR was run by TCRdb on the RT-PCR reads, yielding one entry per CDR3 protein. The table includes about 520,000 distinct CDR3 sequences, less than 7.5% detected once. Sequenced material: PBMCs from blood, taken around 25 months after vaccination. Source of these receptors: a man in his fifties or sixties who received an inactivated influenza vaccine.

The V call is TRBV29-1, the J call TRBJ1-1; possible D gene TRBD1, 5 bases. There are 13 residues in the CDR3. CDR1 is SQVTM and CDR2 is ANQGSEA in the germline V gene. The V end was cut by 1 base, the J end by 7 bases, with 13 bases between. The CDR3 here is CSVEGRQSVEAFF. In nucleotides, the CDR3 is TGCAGCGTTGAAGGCCGACAGTCGGTTGAAGCTTTCTTT.

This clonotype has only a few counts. CDR3 residues: CASSSGLAGVEYF. Here the CDR3 DNA reads TGTGCCAGCAGCTCGGGACTAGCGGGAGTGGAGTACTTC. J is TRBJ2-7 and V is TRBV7-2; 14 bases are shared with TRBD2. The CDR3 has 13 residues. The V segment lost 4 bases and the J segment 11 bases; nucleotides outside the gene matches: 4. The germline V gene encodes CDR1 SGHTA and CDR2 FQGNSA.

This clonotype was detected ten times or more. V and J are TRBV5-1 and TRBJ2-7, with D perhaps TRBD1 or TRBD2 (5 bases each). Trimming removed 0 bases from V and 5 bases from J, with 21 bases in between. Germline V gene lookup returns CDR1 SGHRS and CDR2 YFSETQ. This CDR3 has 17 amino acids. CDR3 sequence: CASSLGGLRDLGHEQYF. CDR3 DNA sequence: TGCGCCAGCAGCTTGGGAGGGCTTCGGGACCTAGGTCACGAGCAGTACTTC.

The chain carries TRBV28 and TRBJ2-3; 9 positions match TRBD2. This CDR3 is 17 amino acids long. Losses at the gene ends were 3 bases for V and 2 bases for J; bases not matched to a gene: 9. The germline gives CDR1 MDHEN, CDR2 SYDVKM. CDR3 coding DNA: TGTGCCAGCAGTTTCCGAATGAGACTAGCGGACACAGATACGCAGTATTTT. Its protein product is CASSFRMRLADTDTQYF.

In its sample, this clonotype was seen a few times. The CDR3 bases are TGCAGTGCGAGGACTAGCGGGAGGGCCCTCGGGGAGCTGTTTTTT. Translating it yields CSARTSGRALGELFF. The gene calls are TRBV20-1 and TRBJ2-2, with TRBD2 matching 15 bases. V was clipped by 6 bases and J by 7 bases; unmatched bases: 6. Germline V gene data show CDR1 as DFQATT and CDR2 as SNEGSKA (reference sequence). This CDR3 has 15 amino acids.

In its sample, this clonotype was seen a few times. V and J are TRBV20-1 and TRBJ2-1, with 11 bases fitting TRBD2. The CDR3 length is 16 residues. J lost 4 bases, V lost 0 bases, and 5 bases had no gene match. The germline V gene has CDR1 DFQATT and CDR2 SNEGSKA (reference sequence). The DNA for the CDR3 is TGCAGTGCTAGAGATTCGGCTAGCGGGAGGTACAATGAGCAGTTCTTC. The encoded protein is CSARDSASGRYNEQFF.

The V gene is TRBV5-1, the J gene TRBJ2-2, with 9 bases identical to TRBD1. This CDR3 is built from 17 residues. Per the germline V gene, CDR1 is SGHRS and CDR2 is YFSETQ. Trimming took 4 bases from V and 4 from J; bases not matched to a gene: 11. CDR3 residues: CASSPTGGGQSTGELFF. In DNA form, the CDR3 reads TGCGCCAGCAGCCCGACAGGGGGTGGTCAGAGCACCGGGGAGCTGTTTTTT.

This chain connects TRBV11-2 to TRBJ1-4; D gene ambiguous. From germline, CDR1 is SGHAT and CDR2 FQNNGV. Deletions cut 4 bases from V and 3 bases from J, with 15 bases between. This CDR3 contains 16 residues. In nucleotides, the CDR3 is TGTGCCAGCAGCTCCGTGGTAGGGTGGTCTAATGAAAAACTGTTTTTT. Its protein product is CASSSVVGWSNEKLFF. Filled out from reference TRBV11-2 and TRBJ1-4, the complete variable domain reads EAGVAQSPRYKIIEKRQSVAFWCNPISGHATLYWYQQILGQGPKLLIQFQNNGVVDDSQLPKDRFSAERLKGVDSTLKIQPAKLEDSAVYLCASSSVVGWSNEKLFFGSGTQLSVL.

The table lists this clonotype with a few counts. The DNA of the CDR3 is TGTGCCAGCTCCCTCCAGCTCGGTAATCAGCCCCAGCATTTT. It specifies CASSLQLGNQPQHF. V gene TRBV28 combines with J gene TRBJ1-5; no firm D call. The V gene's germline CDR1 is MDHEN and CDR2 SYDVKM. This CDR3 has 14 amino acids. Trimming shortened V by 8 bases and J by 4 bases, and 15 bases separated the two germline ends. The full variable domain, in which reference TRBV28 and TRBJ1-5 provide the parts outside the CDR3, is DVKVTQSSRYLVKRTGEKVFLECVQDMDHENMFWYRQDPGLGLRLIYFSYDVKMKEKGDIPEGYSVSREKKERFSLILESASTNQTSMYLCASSLQLGNQPQHFGDGTRLSIL.

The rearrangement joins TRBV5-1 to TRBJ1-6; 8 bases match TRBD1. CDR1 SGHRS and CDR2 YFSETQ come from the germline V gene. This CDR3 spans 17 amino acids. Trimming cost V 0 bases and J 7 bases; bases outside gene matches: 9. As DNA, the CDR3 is TGCGCCAGCAGCTTGGAAGGGGTGCAGGGGGCGAATTCACCCCTCCACTTT. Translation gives CASSLEGVQGANSPLHF.

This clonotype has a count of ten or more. The CDR3 spells CASSQGGVNKRGEKLFF. DNA of the CDR3: TGCGCCAGCAGCCAAGGGGGGGTAAACAAACGTGGCGAAAAACTGTTTTTT. The chain carries TRBV4-1 and TRBJ1-4; the D gene is possibly TRBD1 (5 bases). The CDR3 contains 17 residues. The V gene lost 1 base and the J gene lost 8 bases, with 20 bases spanning the gap. The germline V gene encodes CDR1 MGHRA and CDR2 YSYEKL.

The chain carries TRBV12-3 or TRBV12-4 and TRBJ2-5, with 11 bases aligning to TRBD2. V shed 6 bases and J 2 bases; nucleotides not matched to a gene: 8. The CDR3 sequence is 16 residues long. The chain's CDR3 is CASSPGLAALQETQYF. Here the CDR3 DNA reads TGTGCCAGCAGCCCGGGACTAGCGGCTCTTCAAGAGACCCAGTACTTC.

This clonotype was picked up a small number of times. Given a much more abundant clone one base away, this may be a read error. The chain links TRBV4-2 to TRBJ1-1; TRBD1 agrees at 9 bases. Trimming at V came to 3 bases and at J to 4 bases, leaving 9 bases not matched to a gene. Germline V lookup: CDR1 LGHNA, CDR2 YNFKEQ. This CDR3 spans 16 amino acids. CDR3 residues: CASSHNTGGRITEAFF. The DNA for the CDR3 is TGTGCCAGCAGCCATAACACAGGGGGCCGGATCACTGAAGCTTTCTTT.

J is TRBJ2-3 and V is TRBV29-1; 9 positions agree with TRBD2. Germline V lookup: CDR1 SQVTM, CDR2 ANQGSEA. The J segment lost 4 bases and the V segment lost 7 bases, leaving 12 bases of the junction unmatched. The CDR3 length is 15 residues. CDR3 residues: CSASFSGSFADTQYF. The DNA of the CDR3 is TGCAGCGCCTCCTTTAGCGGGAGTTTCGCAGATACGCAGTATTTT.